These T cell receptor beta chains were read from a single sample in a study of technical replicates of blood from several donors. Here immunoSEQ multiplex PCR was the method, and the copy in TCRdb shows in-frame clones only, minus some. The data show some 80,000 clones, about 97% seen once. The sample taken for sequencing was T cells isolated from PBMCs. The receptors were gathered from a human donor in good health. Both conserved end residues are part of each CDR3. Each record gives: J gene, V gene, clone size, D gene, CDR3 protein, CDR3 DNA. The D gene is left open where the match is weak. Some rows mark clone size as missing; the rest say once, few, many or name a class of expanded clone.

J gene: TRBJ2-2; V gene: TRBV18; clone size: .; D gene: TRBD1; CDR3 protein: CASSPGQGQNTGELFF; CDR3 DNA: TGTGCCAGCTCACCCGGACAGGGGCAGAACACCGGGGAGCTGTTTTTT
J gene: TRBJ2-1; V gene: TRBV9; clone size: once; D gene: .; CDR3 protein: CASSVGAGAGDFNEQFF; CDR3 DNA: TGTGCCAGCAGCGTAGGAGCAGGGGCAGGGGATTTCAATGAGCAGTTCTTC
J gene: TRBJ2-2; V gene: TRBV7-3; clone size: .; D gene: .; CDR3 protein: CASSLNGGLTGELFF; CDR3 DNA: TGTGCCAGCAGCTTAAACGGGGGGCTCACCGGGGAGCTGTTTTTT
J gene: TRBJ1-2; V gene: TRBV27; clone size: .; D gene: TRBD1; CDR3 protein: CASSSPGQLGGYTF; CDR3 DNA: TGTGCCAGCAGTTCCCCGGGACAGTTGGGTGGCTACACCTTC
J gene: TRBJ2-2; V gene: TRBV7-9; clone size: .; D gene: .; CDR3 protein: CASRTGLVGELFF; CDR3 DNA: TGTGCCAGCAGAACAGGGCTGGTCGGGGAGCTGTTTTTT
J gene: TRBJ1-5; V gene: TRBV6-1; clone size: .; D gene: .; CDR3 protein: CASSDAGSPNQPQHF; CDR3 DNA: TGTGCCAGCAGTGATGCGGGGTCCCCCAATCAGCCCCAGCATTTT
J gene: TRBJ2-7; V gene: TRBV5-4; clone size: .; D gene: TRBD1; CDR3 protein: CASSSPGQGAYEQYF; CDR3 DNA: TGTGCCAGCAGCTCCCCGGGACAGGGGGCCTACGAGCAGTACTTC
J gene: TRBJ2-5; V gene: TRBV28; clone size: .; D gene: TRBD1; CDR3 protein: CASVQGATQETQYF; CDR3 DNA: TGTGCCAGCGTACAGGGGGCTACCCAAGAGACCCAGTACTTC
J gene: TRBJ2-7; V gene: TRBV15; clone size: .; D gene: TRBD1; CDR3 protein: CATSREDRADYEQYF; CDR3 DNA: TGTGCCACCAGCAGAGAGGACAGGGCGGACTACGAGCAGTACTTC
J gene: TRBJ2-5; V gene: TRBV7-9; clone size: .; D gene: .; CDR3 protein: CASSEARAVIQETQYF; CDR3 DNA: TGTGCCAGCAGCGAAGCCAGAGCGGTTATCCAAGAGACCCAGTACTTC
J gene: TRBJ2-1; V gene: TRBV11-2; clone size: .; D gene: TRBD2; CDR3 protein: CASSPGGNEQFF; CDR3 DNA: TGTGCCAGCAGCCCGGGGGGGAATGAGCAGTTCTTC
J gene: TRBJ2-7; V gene: TRBV4-2; clone size: .; D gene: .; CDR3 protein: CASSQDNSRGYEQYF; CDR3 DNA: TGTGCCAGCAGCCAAGATAACAGCCGGGGGTACGAGCAGTACTTC
J gene: TRBJ2-7; V gene: TRBV19; clone size: once; D gene: .; CDR3 protein: CASSILVKRSYEQYF; CDR3 DNA: TGTGCCAGTAGTATACTAGTCAAGAGGTCCTACGAGCAGTACTTC
J gene: TRBJ2-1; V gene: TRBV9; clone size: .; D gene: .; CDR3 protein: CASSVSFSYNEQFF; CDR3 DNA: TGTGCCAGCAGCGTCTCCTTCTCCTACAATGAGCAGTTCTTC
J gene: TRBJ2-7; V gene: TRBV15; clone size: .; D gene: .; CDR3 protein: CATSRDLARADEQYF; CDR3 DNA: TGTGCCACCAGCAGAGATTTAGCTAGAGCCGACGAGCAGTACTTC
J gene: TRBJ1-2; V gene: TRBV7-2; clone size: .; D gene: .; CDR3 protein: CASSTSHAVYGYTF; CDR3 DNA: TGTGCCAGCAGCACAAGCCATGCGGTTTATGGCTACACCTTC
J gene: TRBJ2-7; V gene: TRBV7-9; clone size: .; D gene: TRBD1; CDR3 protein: CASSRGQGSFYEQYF; CDR3 DNA: TGTGCCAGCAGCCGTGGACAGGGTTCATTCTACGAGCAGTACTTC
J gene: TRBJ1-1; V gene: TRBV9; clone size: .; D gene: TRBD1; CDR3 protein: CASSGPQGFMNTEAFF; CDR3 DNA: TGTGCCAGCAGCGGTCCACAGGGGTTCATGAACACTGAAGCTTTCTTT
J gene: TRBJ1-5; V gene: TRBV30; clone size: .; D gene: .; CDR3 protein: CAWNLGNQPQHF; CDR3 DNA: TGTGCCTGGAATCTAGGTAATCAGCCCCAGCATTTT
J gene: TRBJ1-6; V gene: TRBV7-9; clone size: .; D gene: .; CDR3 protein: CASSLGQGTYNSPLHF; CDR3 DNA: TGTGCCAGCAGCTTAGGGCAGGGAACCTATAATTCACCCCTCCACTTT
J gene: TRBJ1-1; V gene: TRBV4-1; clone size: .; D gene: .; CDR3 protein: CASSQEGEVTEAFF; CDR3 DNA: TGCGCCAGCAGCCAGGAGGGAGAGGTCACTGAAGCTTTCTTT
J gene: TRBJ2-7; V gene: TRBV7-2; clone size: .; D gene: TRBD1; CDR3 protein: CASSSGTVTTYEQYF; CDR3 DNA: TGTGCCAGCAGCTCCGGGACAGTAACAACCTACGAGCAGTACTTC
J gene: TRBJ2-1; V gene: TRBV27; clone size: .; D gene: TRBD1; CDR3 protein: CASSLDRGNEQFF; CDR3 DNA: TGTGCCAGCAGTTTGGACAGGGGCAATGAGCAGTTCTTC
J gene: TRBJ2-2; V gene: TRBV11-3; clone size: .; D gene: TRBD2; CDR3 protein: CASSLETGTRPGELFF; CDR3 DNA: TGTGCCAGCAGCTTAGAAACCGGGACTAGACCCGGGGAGCTGTTTTTT
J gene: TRBJ2-3; V gene: TRBV7-6; clone size: .; D gene: .; CDR3 protein: CASTSTVAGSRDTQYF; CDR3 DNA: TGTGCCAGCACCAGCACCGTCGCGGGGAGTCGAGATACGCAGTATTTT
J gene: TRBJ1-6; V gene: TRBV2; clone size: .; D gene: .; CDR3 protein: CASSPGGGYNSPLHF; CDR3 DNA: TGTGCCAGCAGCCCCGGGGGGGGGTATAATTCACCCCTCCACTTT
J gene: TRBJ2-5; V gene: TRBV4-1; clone size: once; D gene: TRBD2; CDR3 protein: CASSHLLAGGAETQYF; CDR3 DNA: TGCGCCAGCAGCCACCTTCTAGCGGGGGGCGCAGAGACCCAGTACTTC
J gene: TRBJ2-1; V gene: TRBV29-1; clone size: .; D gene: .; CDR3 protein: CSVRRPGEGLNNEQFF; CDR3 DNA: TGCAGCGTTCGAAGGCCGGGAGAAGGACTGAACAATGAGCAGTTCTTC
J gene: TRBJ2-3; V gene: TRBV25-1; clone size: .; D gene: .; CDR3 protein: CASSKGVLTDTQYF; CDR3 DNA: TGTGCCAGCAGCAAGGGGGTTTTAACAGATACGCAGTATTTT
J gene: TRBJ2-7; V gene: TRBV18; clone size: once; D gene: TRBD1; CDR3 protein: CASSPRDRANEQYF; CDR3 DNA: TGTGCCAGCTCACCGCGGGACAGGGCCAACGAGCAGTACTTC
J gene: TRBJ1-5; V gene: TRBV27; clone size: .; D gene: .; CDR3 protein: CASSLSVDLYQPQHF; CDR3 DNA: TGTGCCAGCAGTTTATCGGTAGATCTTTATCAGCCCCAGCATTTT
J gene: TRBJ2-7; V gene: TRBV5-6; clone size: .; D gene: TRBD2; CDR3 protein: CASSSLAGDFEQYF; CDR3 DNA: TGTGCCAGCAGCTCACTAGCGGGAGACTTCGAGCAGTACTTC
J gene: TRBJ1-5; V gene: TRBV18; clone size: once; D gene: .; CDR3 protein: CASSQGLGNQPQHF; CDR3 DNA: TGTGCCAGCTCACAGGGACTGGGCAATCAGCCCCAGCATTTT
J gene: TRBJ1-5; V gene: TRBV21-1; clone size: .; D gene: .; CDR3 protein: CASSRDRRSNQPQHF; CDR3 DNA: TGTGCCAGCAGCCGGGACAGACGTAGCAATCAGCCCCAGCATTTT
J gene: TRBJ2-1; V gene: TRBV7-6; clone size: once; D gene: TRBD2; CDR3 protein: CASSPSLAGVHEQFF; CDR3 DNA: TGTGCCAGCAGCCCTTCACTAGCGGGAGTCCATGAGCAGTTCTTC
J gene: TRBJ1-2; V gene: TRBV5-1; clone size: .; D gene: .; CDR3 protein: CASSLSSGGYGYTF; CDR3 DNA: TGCGCCAGCAGCTTGTCTTCAGGAGGCTATGGCTACACCTTC
J gene: TRBJ1-2; V gene: TRBV6-5; clone size: few; D gene: .; CDR3 protein: CASSYSAGGFGYTF; CDR3 DNA: TGTGCCAGCAGTTACTCGGCAGGAGGATTTGGCTACACCTTC
J gene: TRBJ2-1; V gene: TRBV6-1; clone size: .; D gene: .; CDR3 protein: CASSEWGELTNEQFF; CDR3 DNA: TGTGCCAGCAGTGAGTGGGGGGAGTTAACGAATGAGCAGTTCTTC
J gene: TRBJ2-7; V gene: TRBV4-1; clone size: .; D gene: .; CDR3 protein: CASSQARASGSYEQYF; CDR3 DNA: TGCGCCAGCAGCCAAGCTCGTGCTAGTGGCTCCTACGAGCAGTACTTC
J gene: TRBJ2-5; V gene: TRBV14; clone size: .; D gene: .; CDR3 protein: CASSQDPSAGQETQYF; CDR3 DNA: TGTGCCAGCAGCCAAGATCCTAGCGCAGGTCAAGAGACCCAGTACTTC
J gene: TRBJ2-7; V gene: TRBV29-1; clone size: .; D gene: TRBD1; CDR3 protein: CSGGDRNGNEQYF; CDR3 DNA: TGCAGCGGTGGGGACAGGAATGGCAACGAGCAGTACTTC
J gene: TRBJ1-2; V gene: TRBV30; clone size: once; D gene: .; CDR3 protein: CAWTIQGYGYTF; CDR3 DNA: TGTGCCTGGACGATACAGGGATATGGCTACACCTTC